This T cell receptor (beta chain) comes out of a study of blood T cell repertoires in COVID-19. The wider study: PBMCs, B-cell-depleted T cells, or T cells provided the cDNA or gDNA that made up the material.

In the authors' workflow: Using reference gene primer amplification, nucleated cell counts were estimated. The data were produced by immunoSEQ multiplex PCR, yet TCRdb's version contains in-frame clones alone and is incomplete. The DNA was the basis for D and trimming; V, J and clone size are from that table. Among 200,000 to 300,000 clones, around 84% were seen once, and the ten largest hold around 4.2%. Comments on this clone: Its ends do not fully match the called genes, so a read error is possible.

Germline CDR1 reads SGHVS; CDR2 reads FNYEAQ. The CDR3 has 14 residues. Sequencing input: peripheral blood. The TCR comes from a man aged 55-75 years with acute or convalescent COVID-19. J is TRBJ1-1 and V is TRBV7-6, with 8 nucleotides matching TRBD1. CDR3 residues: CASSLRTGNAEAFF. The DNA for the CDR3 is TGTGCCAGCAGCCTCAGGACAGGGAACGCTGAAGCTTTCTTT.